A selection of T cell receptor beta chains follows, all from one sample in a study of CD4 T cells in relation to SARS-CoV-2 and coronaviruses. Their antigen targets remain unknown. TCRdb's table, derived via immunoSEQ multiplex PCR, lists solely in-frame clones and lacks some. The table has roughly 15,000 clones, 79% seen once. The sequenced sample consisted of CD4+ T cells from PBMCs, cultured in vitro. Every receptor here comes from a human donor in good health. CDR3s include the opening cysteine and the closing phenylalanine or tryptophan. Fields, in order: J gene, clone size, V gene, D gene, CDR3 DNA, CDR3 protein. The D gene is left open where the match is weak. A clone size is listed for some rows: how often the clone was seen (once, few, many), or a class if it is expanded.

TRBJ1-2	NA	TRBV5-1	TRBD1	TGCGCCAGCAGCACAACTCAGGGGGCCAATGGCTACACCTTC	CASSTTQGANGYTF
TRBJ2-1	NA	TRBV4-3	TRBD2	TGCGCCAGCAGCCAAGATTTAGCGGGAGGGCTGGCTGAGCAGTTCTTC	CASSQDLAGGLAEQFF
TRBJ2-7	NA	TRBV28	NA	TGTGCCAGCAGTTCCGGGACACCGAGCTCCTACGAGCAGTACTTC	CASSSGTPSSYEQYF
TRBJ1-6	NA	TRBV21-1	NA	TGTGCCAGCGGGCAATCGAGGGCGGAGAGCTCCTATAATTCACCCCTCCACTTT	CASGQSRAESSYNSPLHF
TRBJ1-1	NA	TRBV13	TRBD1	TGTGCCAGCAGCCAAGGAGGAGACAGGGTGGTGGTTGAAGCTTTCTTT	CASSQGGDRVVVEAFF
TRBJ2-7	NA	TRBV5-1	NA	TGCGCCAGCAGCCCCGGTCATTGGGTCTACGAGCAGTACTTC	CASSPGHWVYEQYF
TRBJ2-3	NA	TRBV11-2	NA	TGTGCCAGCAGCTTAGGATCTCCCGGGGTGGATACGCAGTATTTT	CASSLGSPGVDTQYF
TRBJ2-1	few	TRBV3-1/TRBV3-2	NA	TGTGCCAGCGCCGACTGGCAGGGTATGGATGAGCAGTTCTTC	CASADWQGMDEQFF
TRBJ1-5	NA	TRBV5-5	TRBD1	TGTGCCAGCAGCCCAGACAGGGCCAATCAGCCCCAGCATTTT	CASSPDRANQPQHF
TRBJ1-1	NA	TRBV19	NA	TGTGCCAGTAGTACCCTCCGGGGGGTTGAAGCTTTCTTT	CASSTLRGVEAFF
TRBJ2-7	NA	TRBV4-3	NA	TGCGCCAGCAGCCAAGGGATCGCAGAAACCTACGAGCAGTACTTC	CASSQGIAETYEQYF
TRBJ1-1	NA	TRBV5-4	NA	TGTGCCAGCAGTTCCCTTATAGGGGGGCCCGAAGCTTTCTTT	CASSSLIGGPEAFF
TRBJ2-1	once	TRBV2	TRBD2	TGTGCCAGCAGACCACTAGCGGGAGGTTACAATGAGCAGTTCTTC	CASRPLAGGYNEQFF
TRBJ2-3	NA	TRBV19	NA	TGTGCCAGTAGTATGGGTCACCCACCGAGAGATACGCAGTATTTT	CASSMGHPPRDTQYF
TRBJ1-6	NA	TRBV2	NA	TGTGCCAGCAGTGAACTCTATAATTCACCCCTCCACTTT	CASSELYNSPLHF
TRBJ1-5	NA	TRBV29-1	NA	TGCAGCGTTGCCGACGGTAATCAGCCCCAGCATTTT	CSVADGNQPQHF
TRBJ2-6	once	TRBV4-3	NA	TGCGCCAGCAGCCCAAAGGGGGAGTTAAGCTCTGGGGCCAACGTCCTGACTTTC	CASSPKGELSSGANVLTF
TRBJ2-7	NA	TRBV7-2	NA	TGTGCCAGCAGCTCAGCCTTCGGTAGCGCAACCTACGAGCAGTACTTC	CASSSAFGSATYEQYF
TRBJ2-5	NA	TRBV5-8	TRBD1	TGTGCCAGCAGCTATTCTCAGGGGGCAGAGACCCAGTACTTC	CASSYSQGAETQYF
TRBJ2-1	NA	TRBV7-3	NA	TGTGCCAGCAGCTTCGGCCTAGAATACAATGAGCAGTTCTTC	CASSFGLEYNEQFF
TRBJ2-1	few	TRBV7-2	NA	TGTGCCAGCAGCCCCCCGGGGGCCCATGAGCAGTTCTTC	CASSPPGAHEQFF
TRBJ2-1	NA	TRBV18	TRBD1	TGTGCCAGCTCTACGACAGGGGGATCCTACAATGAGCAGTTCTTC	CASSTTGGSYNEQFF
TRBJ2-1	NA	TRBV5-1	NA	TGCGCCAGCAGTGGGGACCCCACGGGCAATGAGCAGTTCTTC	CASSGDPTGNEQFF
TRBJ1-2	once	TRBV9	NA	TGTGCCAGCAGCCCAGGACTCCAAGCTAACTATGGCTACACCTTC	CASSPGLQANYGYTF
TRBJ2-3	NA	TRBV5-4	TRBD1	TGTGCCAGCAGCGCAGGACAGGCGACGCAGTATTTT	CASSAGQATQYF